These 9 T cell receptor beta chains originate from one sample sequenced in a study of patients and donors after allogeneic stem cell transplantation. A single record per CDR3 protein comes from TCRdb applying MiXCR to the RT-PCR reads. The sample records roughly 200,000 distinct CDR3 sequences, roughly two fifths being singletons. The specimen was blood, either unsorted or a sorted T cell fraction (not recorded which). The receptors were gathered from a human donor who was either an allogeneic HSCT recipient or a stem cell or donor lymphocyte infusion donor (not recorded which). It is not recorded whose cells these are; they may come from a transplant donor.

The chain employs TRBV10-3 and TRBJ2-1; D gene unclear. There are 16 residues in the CDR3. Germline CDR1 reads ENHRY; CDR2 reads SYGVKD. Trimming shortened V by 5 bases and J by 3 bases, and 17 bases separated the two germline ends. This CDR3 reads CAISNQSIGVYNEQFF. The CDR3 DNA sequence: TGTGCCATCAGTAATCAATCCATTGGGGTCTACAATGAGCAGTTCTTC.

V and J are TRBV20-1 and TRBJ1-1; 9 nucleotides agree with TRBD1. J lost 3 bases, V lost 2 bases, and 7 bases had no gene match. The CDR3 loop spans 15 amino acids. Germline V CDR1 and CDR2: DFQATT, SNEGSKA (reference sequence). The CDR3 DNA follows: TGCAGTGCTAGACGGGGGACAGGGAGGGACACTGAAGCTTTCTTT. Its translation is CSARRGTGRDTEAFF.

This clonotype was picked up a small number of times. This sequence joins TRBV5-1 and TRBJ1-1, with no clear D. The CDR3 runs 11 residues. CDR1 and CDR2 from the germline V gene are SGHRS and YFSETQ. V was trimmed by 5 bases and J by 4 bases, leaving 6 bases between them. The CDR3 coding sequence is TGCGCCAGCAGAGAGGGCACTGAAGCTTTCTTT. Translated: CASREGTEAFF.

This clonotype turned up a few times. This sequence joins TRBV6-5 and TRBJ1-2; D gene ambiguous. The CDR3 has 13 residues. The germline CDR1 and CDR2 sequences are MNHEY and SVGAGI. V lost 8 bases, J lost 2 bases, and 12 bases lay in between. CDR3 coding DNA: TGTGCCAGCCGCGATGAGGTCAACTATGGCTACACCTTC. This translates into CASRDEVNYGYTF.

This clonotype was seen only a few times. The chain recombines TRBV4-3 with TRBJ1-4; D is perhaps TRBD1 (5 bases). Between the trimmed V and J ends, which lost 0 bases and 9 bases, there was a span of 14 bases. Germline values: CDR1 LGHNA, CDR2 YSLEER. The CDR3 extends over 15 amino acids. The DNA of the CDR3 is TGCGCCAGCAGCCAAGAGCAGCAGGGATTGAAAAAACTGTTTTTT. It translates to CASSQEQQGLKKLFF.

This clonotype came up a few times. The chain links TRBV20-1 to TRBJ1-5; tentative D call: TRBD1 (6 bases). CDR1 DFQATT and CDR2 SNEGSKA come from the germline V gene (reference sequence). The CDR3 contains 13 residues. With 6 bases removed from V and 3 bases from J, the gap between germline ends came to 12 bases. The CDR3 loop is CSAKDSYNQPQHF. CDR3 DNA sequence: TGCAGTGCCAAGGACAGTTACAATCAGCCCCAGCATTTT.

The chain employs TRBV12-3 or TRBV12-4 and TRBJ1-1; D gene unclear. Trimming removed 1 base at V and 6 bases at J, with 12 bases between. The CDR3 runs 14 residues. The CDR3 is CASSLEIRVAEAFF. The CDR3 DNA reads as TGTGCCAGCAGTTTAGAAATCCGGGTCGCTGAAGCTTTCTTT.

The chain carries TRBV19 and TRBJ1-2; 7 positions match TRBD1. The CDR3 totals 15 residues. CDR1 LNHDA and CDR2 SQIVND come from the germline V gene (reference sequence). J was trimmed by 6 bases and V by 3 bases; bases with no gene match: 10. The DNA of the CDR3 is TGTGCCAGTAGTATGGCAGGGGGTGAGGTGAATGGCTACACCTTC. This codes for CASSMAGGEVNGYTF.

The rearrangement uses TRBV28 and TRBJ2-7; 8 bases agree with TRBD1. This CDR3 contains 15 residues. Germline V CDR1 and CDR2: MDHEN, SYDVKM. J lost 5 bases, V lost 6 bases, and 12 bases had no gene match. For the CDR3, the DNA is TGTGCCAGCAGCCAAACAGGGACAGGACTGGACGAGCAGTACTTC. It yields the protein CASSQTGTGLDEQYF.